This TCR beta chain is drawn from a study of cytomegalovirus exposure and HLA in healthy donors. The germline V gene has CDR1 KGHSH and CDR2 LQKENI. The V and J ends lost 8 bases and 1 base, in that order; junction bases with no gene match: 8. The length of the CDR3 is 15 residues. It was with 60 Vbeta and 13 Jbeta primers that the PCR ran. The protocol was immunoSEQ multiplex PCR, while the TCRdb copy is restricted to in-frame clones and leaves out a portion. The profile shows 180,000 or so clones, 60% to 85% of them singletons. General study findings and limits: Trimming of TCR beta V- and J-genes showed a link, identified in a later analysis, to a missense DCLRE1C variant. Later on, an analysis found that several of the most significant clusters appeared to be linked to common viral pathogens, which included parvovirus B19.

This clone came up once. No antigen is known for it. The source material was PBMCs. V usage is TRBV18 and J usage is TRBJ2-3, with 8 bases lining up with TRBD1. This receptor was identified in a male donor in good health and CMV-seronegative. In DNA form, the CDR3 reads TGTGCCAGCCTCCCAGGGGGCTTGGGCACAGATACGCAGTATTTT. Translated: CASLPGGLGTDTQYF.